This TCR beta chain stems from a study of graft-versus-host responses after intestinal transplantation. At the level of the study: Tacrolimus plus steroids were given to all recipients for 2 to 4 years, preceded by anti-thymocyte globulin induction.

Sequencing used immunoSEQ multiplex PCR; TCRdb keeps in-frame clones, though not all of them. The sample records fewer than 95,000 clones, approximately 94% being singletons. As concerns this clone: Its antigen is not known.

Trimming at V came to 2 bases and at J to 6 bases, leaving 14 bases not matched to a gene. There are 17 residues in the CDR3. Germline V CDR1 and CDR2: ENHRY, SYGVKD. The source of this sequence is a human donor who received an intestinal transplant. Source: unstimulated CD8+ T cells sorted from spleen or lymph node cells, taken before intestinal transplant. The V and J genes are TRBV10-3 and TRBJ2-3, with 7 nucleotides matching TRBD2. The CDR3 nucleotides are TGTGCCATCAGTGAGGCGGAATCTAGCGGATCAAGTGATACGCAGTATTTT. Its translation is CAISEAESSGSSDTQYF.